Following are 14 T cell receptor beta chains from one sample sequenced in a study of long-term antiretroviral therapy in people with HIV. Version v3.0 of the immunoSEQ assay was performed at survey level. Using immunoSEQ multiplex PCR, the repertoire was profiled, and TCRdb retains in-frame clones only, with some absent. The sample carries 25,000 to 35,000 clones, roughly 90% recorded once. Material: unsorted PBMCs, obtained 1.8 years after starting antiretroviral therapy. These receptor sequences come from a young woman with HIV.

This chain links TRBV27 with TRBJ2-7; weak D call: TRBD1 (5 bases). The CDR3 runs to 14 residues. Between the trimmed V and J ends, which lost 2 bases and 2 bases, there was a span of 10 bases. The germline V gene encodes CDR1 MNHEY and CDR2 SMNVEV (reference sequence). CDR3 nucleotides: TGTGCCAGCAGTTTAAAGGGCAGGGCCTACGAGCAGTACTTC. As protein: CASSLKGRAYEQYF.

The V call is TRBV5-1, the J call TRBJ2-7; D call uncertain. V dropped 1 base and J dropped 5 bases, with 10 bases sitting between them. CDR3 length: 13 amino acids. Germline V gene lookup returns CDR1 SGHRS and CDR2 YFSETQ. The CDR3 DNA reads as TGCGCCAGCAGCTTGAGGCAGTTCGACGAGCAGTACTTC. Translation: CASSLRQFDEQYF.

The CDR3 DNA reads TGTGCCAGCAGAGTACAGGGTGGCAACTATGGCTACACCTTC. As protein: CASRVQGGNYGYTF. J is TRBJ1-2 and V is TRBV6-5, with D possibly being TRBD1 (6 bases). Germline V gives CDR1 MNHEY, CDR2 SVGAGI. The CDR3 has 14 amino acids. The germline V and J ends were trimmed by 6 bases and 2 bases, with 13 bases remaining between them.

V usage is TRBV5-6 and J usage is TRBJ2-7; TRBD2 agrees at 10 bases. Germline CDR1 reads SGHDT; CDR2 reads YYEEEE. The CDR3 loop spans 16 amino acids. The ends lost 4 bases at V and 0 bases at J; junction bases unmatched: 7. CDR3 coding DNA: TGTGCCAGCAGCGCTATTCCTAGCGGGAGCTCCTACGAGCAGTACTTC. Its translation: CASSAIPSGSSYEQYF.

This chain links TRBV7-9 with TRBJ1-1, with a possible D match to TRBD1 (5 bases). The CDR3 is 14 amino acids. Between the trimmed V and J ends, which lost 0 bases and 3 bases, there was a span of 8 bases. The germline V gene has CDR1 SEHNR and CDR2 FQNEAQ (reference sequence). The CDR3 reads CASSLARGYTEAFF. The CDR3 bases are TGTGCCAGCAGCTTAGCGAGGGGATACACTGAAGCTTTCTTT.

The chain joins TRBV5-6 to TRBJ1-1, with 7 positions matching TRBD1. The CDR3 spans 17 residues. V lost 3 bases to trimming and J lost 0 bases; unmatched junction nucleotides: 11. The germline V gene encodes CDR1 SGHDT and CDR2 YYEEEE. The CDR3 DNA follows: TGTGCCAGCAGCTCCGAGCGACAGGGTTGGGTGAACACTGAAGCTTTCTTT. It yields the protein CASSSERQGWVNTEAFF.

The CDR3 loop is CASSIGADGYTF. The CDR3 DNA reads TGTGCCAGTAGTATAGGGGCGGATGGCTACACCTTC. The V gene is TRBV19, the J gene TRBJ1-2; D remains ambiguous. The CDR3 is 12 residues long. Trimming removed 1 base at V and 6 bases at J, with 6 bases between. The germline CDR1 and CDR2 sequences are LNHDA and SQIVND (reference sequence).

The chain joins TRBV27 to TRBJ2-1, with TRBD2 matching 7 bases. Trimming at V came to 5 bases and at J to 8 bases, leaving 9 bases not matched to a gene. CDR1 MNHEY and CDR2 SMNVEV come from the germline V gene (reference sequence). This CDR3 has 14 amino acids. CDR3 region: CASSPGLGSDEQFF. In nucleotides, the CDR3 is TGTGCCAGCAGTCCAGGACTAGGTTCCGATGAGCAGTTCTTC.

The genes are TRBV5-1 and TRBJ2-2, with 10 bases lining up with TRBD2. The V and J ends lost 0 bases and 6 bases, in that order; junction bases with no gene match: 8. CDR3 length: 17 amino acids. Looked up from germline, CDR1 is SGHRS and CDR2 is YFSETQ. The CDR3 nucleotides read TGCGCCAGCAGCTTGGTGCCTAGCGGGAGAAAGTCCGGGGAGCTGTTTTTT. Translation gives CASSLVPSGRKSGELFF.

The chain has TRBV7-6 and TRBJ2-3; 10 bases are a match to TRBD2. With 2 bases clipped from V and 0 bases from J, the junction kept 8 bases outside the gene matches. Germline V gene sequence: CDR1 SGHVS, CDR2 FNYEAQ. The CDR3 extends over 18 amino acids. The CDR3 protein is CASSLRAGGPTSTDTQYF. The CDR3 bases are TGTGCCAGCAGCTTACGAGCGGGAGGGCCGACTAGCACAGATACGCAGTATTTT.

This clone was seen a few times. This chain uses TRBV13 with TRBJ2-7; D not certain. Germline V CDR1 and CDR2: PRHDT, FYEKMQ (reference sequence). Trimming shortened V by 7 bases and J by 0 bases, and 7 bases separated the two germline ends. The CDR3 runs 12 residues. CDR3 sequence: CASTRLSYEQYF. CDR3 sequence (DNA): TGTGCCAGCACCAGACTCTCCTACGAGCAGTACTTC.

The chain recombines TRBV7-9 with TRBJ2-1; 11 bases fit TRBD2. The CDR3 is made up of 14 amino acids. The V and J ends lost 11 bases and 8 bases, in that order; junction bases with no gene match: 11. CDR1 and CDR2 from the germline V gene are SEHNR and FQNEAQ (reference sequence). CDR3 in amino acids: CAGTLAGVMYEQFF. The CDR3 nucleotides read TGTGCCGGAACACTAGCGGGAGTAATGTATGAGCAGTTCTTC.

The rearrangement joins TRBV19 to TRBJ1-2; 10 bases are shared with TRBD1. CDR3 length: 14 residues. With 5 bases clipped from V and 4 bases from J, the junction kept 4 bases outside the gene matches. Germline values: CDR1 LNHDA, CDR2 SQIVND (reference sequence). The CDR3 protein is CASSPGTGAYGYTF. In DNA form, the CDR3 reads TGTGCCAGTAGTCCCGGGACAGGGGCCTATGGCTACACCTTC.

A few counts support this clone. This chain joins TRBV28 and TRBJ1-2; D gene uncertain. Germline CDR1 and CDR2: MDHEN and SYDVKM. The CDR3 spans 13 residues. V gave up 7 bases and J gave up 6 bases, with 15 bases separating them. The CDR3 DNA reads TGTGCCAGCACCCCCTTTCAAGGTGATGGCTACACCTTC. It is translated as CASTPFQGDGYTF.